These 22 T cell receptor beta chains were sequenced from one sample in a study of regulatory T cells in long-lasting Graves disease. Researchers made TCR beta libraries by using iRepertoire HTBI primers and running Arm-PCR on CDR3 regions. TCRdb re-derived calls from the multiplex PCR reads in MiXCR, one entry per CDR3 protein. The table includes roughly 560,000 distinct CDR3 sequences, around 12% detected once. Time point described: newly diagnosed GD, antithyroid drugs for less than 3 months. The TCR library was made from RNA that had been extracted from PBMCs in TRIzol. This sample was also put to use in a study of T cells in Graves' hyperthyroidism and ophthalmopathy.

Sequenced material: peripheral blood mononuclear cells (PBMCs), taken at new diagnosis, from a patient treated with antithyroid drugs. The receptors derive from a woman aged 30 to 39 with Graves disease.

This clonotype was seen at least ten times. This chain's CDR3 is CASIRESYNEQFF. CDR3 nucleotides: TGTGCCAGCATCCGGGAGTCCTACAATGAGCAGTTCTTC. The J gene is TRBJ2-1, the V gene TRBV6-1, with a possible D match to TRBD2 (6 bases). V was cut by 7 bases and J by 1 base, with 8 bases left in between. The germline CDR1 and CDR2 sequences are MNHNS and SASEGT. The CDR3 contains 13 residues.

This clonotype has more than one count but fewer than ten. The chain uses TRBV20-1 and TRBJ1-3, with D tentatively TRBD1 (6 bases). Trimming took off 5 bases at V and 4 bases at J, with 18 bases between the two ends. Per the germline V gene, CDR1 is DFQATT and CDR2 is SNEGSKA (reference sequence). The CDR3 is 15 residues long. The CDR3 loop reads CSAQGRSGAGNTIYF. The CDR3 DNA reads TGCAGTGCTCAGGGGAGGTCCGGGGCCGGAAACACCATATATTTT.

This clonotype came up many times. V gene TRBV3-1 combines with J gene TRBJ1-2; D is unresolved. The V end lost 1 base, the J end lost 2 bases, and 11 bases lay between the germline ends. This CDR3 has 15 residues. Germline V lookup: CDR1 LGHDT, CDR2 YNNKEL (reference sequence). CDR3 sequence (DNA): TGTGCCAGCAGCCAAGCTTGGGCGGTAAACTATGGCTACACCTTC. It encodes CASSQAWAVNYGYTF.

The chain links TRBV7-8 to TRBJ2-5; D call uncertain. V gave up 1 base and J gave up 4 bases, with 13 bases separating them. Per germline, CDR1 SGHVS and CDR2 FQNEAQ. The CDR3 runs to 15 residues. CDR3 protein: CASSLVGEVVETQYF. DNA of the CDR3: TGTGCCAGCAGCTTAGTCGGTGAGGTCGTAGAGACCCAGTACTTC.

The chain combines TRBV19 with TRBJ2-1, with D possibly matching TRBD1 (5 bases). Germline V gene lookup returns CDR1 LNHDA and CDR2 SQIVND (reference sequence). Trimming removed 6 bases at V and 8 bases at J, with 14 bases between. The CDR3 is 13 residues long. The CDR3, as DNA: TGTGCCAGTAGCGCCCCAGGGTCCCATGAGCAGTTCTTC. Protein product: CASSAPGSHEQFF.

This clonotype was observed a handful of times. A read error may be the cause here, since a much bigger clone is one base away. The CDR3 DNA reads TGTGCCATACGAGAAGGAGAACGGATCCAAGAGACCCAGTACTTC. Translating gives CAIREGERIQETQYF. The V and J genes are TRBV10-3 and TRBJ2-5; no definite D call. The CDR3 length is 15 residues. V was clipped by 9 bases and J by 1 base, with 18 bases between them. Per germline, CDR1 ENHRY and CDR2 SYGVKD.

In the case of this clonotype: It may be a read error: a sequence one base away is much more abundant. V usage is TRBV6-2 or TRBV6-3 and J usage is TRBJ1-4; D is uncertain. The germline gives CDR1 MNHEY, CDR2 SVGEGT. The CDR3 has 14 residues. Here the CDR3 DNA reads TGTGCCAGCAGTTACAGTGTAACTAATGGAAAACTGTTTTTT. Protein sequence: CASSYSVTNGKLFF.

The gene calls are TRBV20-1 and TRBJ1-4; the D is unclear. Germline V lookup: CDR1 DFQATT, CDR2 SNEGSKA (reference sequence). V gave up 5 bases and J gave up 3 bases, with 10 bases separating them. CDR3 length: 13 residues. The CDR3 is CSALYRANEKLFF. The DNA of the CDR3 is TGCAGTGCTTTGTACCGGGCTAATGAAAAACTGTTTTTT.

This clonotype was observed at least ten times. The gene calls are TRBV7-8 and TRBJ1-3, with 7 bases identical to TRBD1. Germline V gene lookup returns CDR1 SGHVS and CDR2 FQNEAQ. J lost 3 bases, V lost 5 bases, and 10 bases had no gene match. The length of the CDR3 is 16 residues. CDR3: CASSPNRGRDGNTIYF. The CDR3 nucleotides are TGTGCCAGCAGCCCCAACAGGGGAAGGGATGGAAACACCATATATTTT.

This clonotype came up many times. This chain links TRBV24-1 with TRBJ2-2; D uncertain. Germline-derived CDR1 and CDR2 are KGHDR and SFDVKD. Trimming removed 9 bases at V and 7 bases at J, with 14 bases between. The CDR3 extends over 13 amino acids. Here the CDR3 DNA reads TGTGCCACCGCAAACATCGACGGCGGGGAGCTGTTTTTT. Translated, it gives CATANIDGGELFF.

The V gene is TRBV5-1, the J gene TRBJ2-1, with 7 bases identical to TRBD1. Germline CDR1 and CDR2: SGHRS and YFSETQ. The V gene end was trimmed by 2 bases and the J gene end by 5 bases; junction bases not matched to a gene: 7. The CDR3 loop spans 15 amino acids. CDR3 in DNA: TGCGCCAGCAGCTTCTACAGGGGCCGTAACAATGAGCAGTTCTTC. Its protein is CASSFYRGRNNEQFF. The full variable domain, its missing parts supplied by reference TRBV5-1 and TRBJ2-1, is KAGVTQTPRYLIKTRGQQVTLSCSPISGHRSVSWYQQTPGQGLQFLFEYFSETQRNKGNFPGRFSGRQFSNSRSEMNVSTLELGDSALYLCASSFYRGRNNEQFFGPGTRLTVL.

This clonotype was picked up a small number of times. This rearrangement joins TRBV30 to TRBJ2-1, with 7 bases aligning to TRBD2. The CDR3 has 16 residues. From germline, CDR1 is GTSNPN and CDR2 SVGIG (reference sequence). The V segment lost 3 bases and the J segment 5 bases; nucleotides outside the gene matches: 13. The CDR3 is CAWSLIAGPSNNEQFF. In DNA, the CDR3 is TGTGCCTGGAGCCTTATAGCGGGTCCCTCAAACAATGAGCAGTTCTTC.

The chain couples TRBV7-9 to TRBJ2-6, with D tentatively TRBD2 (5 bases). Germline lookup yields CDR1 SEHNR and CDR2 FQNEAQ (reference sequence). The CDR3 sequence is 20 residues long. V lost 1 base, J lost 0 bases, and 19 bases lay in between. CDR3 region: CASSLGDLRTPNSGANVLTF. The DNA for the CDR3 is TGTGCCAGCAGCTTAGGGGATTTGAGGACTCCCAACTCTGGGGCCAACGTCCTGACTTTC.

This clonotype has a handful of counts. Here the CDR3 DNA reads TGTGCCAGCAGCTTAGGAGGGGGAATCCCCGCATTCTCCTACGAGCAGTACTTC. It is translated as CASSLGGGIPAFSYEQYF. This rearrangement joins TRBV7-9 to TRBJ2-7, with D perhaps matching TRBD1 (6 bases). Germline loops: CDR1 SEHNR, CDR2 FQNEAQ (reference sequence). The CDR3 covers 18 residues. The V end lost 1 base, the J end lost 0 bases, and 19 bases lay between the germline ends.

Ten or more counts support this clonotype. The chain couples TRBV20-1 to TRBJ1-1; the match to TRBD1 covers 7 bases. CDR1 is DFQATT and CDR2 is SNEGSKA in the germline V gene (reference sequence). V lost 0 bases and J lost 7; bases outside the gene matches: 8. The length of the CDR3 is 14 residues. For the CDR3, the DNA is TGCAGTGCTAGAGATCGGATAGGGGGCGTTGAAGCTTTCTTT. As protein: CSARDRIGGVEAFF.

This clonotype was picked up a small number of times. A much more abundant neighbour one base away suggests this may be a read error. V is TRBV12-3 or TRBV12-4 and J is TRBJ1-4; maybe TRBD1 (6 bases). This CDR3 has 15 residues. CDR3 sequence: CASSLESGARERLFF. CDR3 nucleotide sequence: TGTGCCAGCAGTTTAGAATCGGGGGCGCGTGAAAGACTGTTTTTT.

This rearrangement joins TRBV5-6 to TRBJ1-1; perhaps TRBD1 as D (5 bases). This CDR3 is built from 15 residues. The germline gives CDR1 SGHDT, CDR2 YYEEEE. With 3 bases removed from V and 4 bases from J, the gap between germline ends came to 16 bases. Here the CDR3 reads CASSWGLWKGTEAFF. CDR3 DNA: TGTGCCAGCAGCTGGGGACTGTGGAAAGGCACTGAAGCTTTCTTT.

This clonotype came up many times. The chain has TRBV28 and TRBJ2-3, with a weak D call TRBD1 (5 bases). Per the germline V gene, CDR1 is MDHEN and CDR2 is SYDVKM. CDR3 length: 14 amino acids. V was clipped by 2 bases and J by 2 bases, with 8 bases between them. The CDR3, as DNA: TGTGCCAGCAGTTTACGACAGAACACAGATACGCAGTATTTT. Its protein is CASSLRQNTDTQYF.

This clonotype was seen repeatedly, ten times or more. The rearrangement uses TRBV20-1 and TRBJ2-3; D unresolved. The germline V and J ends were trimmed by 0 bases and 0 bases, with 7 bases remaining between them. Per germline, CDR1 DFQATT and CDR2 SNEGSKA (reference sequence). CDR3 length: 14 residues. The CDR3 nucleotides read TGCAGTGCTAGAGATTCCCAAAGCACAGATACGCAGTATTTT. Translated, it gives CSARDSQSTDTQYF.

This clonotype was recorded a few times. The chain combines TRBV11-3 with TRBJ2-1; 8 nucleotides agree with TRBD1. Germline-derived CDR1 and CDR2 are SGHNT and YENEEA. The V segment lost 0 bases and the J segment 1 base; nucleotides outside the gene matches: 2. This CDR3 has 16 amino acids. The chain's CDR3 is CASSLEGTGSYNEQFF. DNA of the CDR3: TGTGCCAGCAGCTTAGAAGGGACAGGTTCCTACAATGAGCAGTTCTTC.

This clonotype was seen only a few times. This clone may be a read error of a much larger clone one base away. The rearrangement joins TRBV19 to TRBJ1-1; D gene ambiguous. CDR3 length: 13 amino acids. Germline V gene lookup returns CDR1 LNHDA and CDR2 SQIVND (reference sequence). V was trimmed by 7 bases and J by 0 bases, leaving 9 bases between them. The CDR3 protein is CASIGRMNTEAFF. CDR3 nucleotides: TGTGCCAGTATAGGACGGATGAACACTGAAGCTTTCTTT.

A few counts support this clonotype. The rearrangement links TRBV6-5 to TRBJ2-7; 7 positions match TRBD1. CDR3 length: 14 residues. J gave up 6 bases and V 4 bases, and 9 bases lay outside the gene matches. The V gene's germline CDR1 is MNHEY and CDR2 SVGAGI. The CDR3 spells CASSFDRARVEQYF. In DNA, the CDR3 is TGTGCCAGCAGTTTCGACAGGGCTCGCGTCGAGCAGTACTTC.